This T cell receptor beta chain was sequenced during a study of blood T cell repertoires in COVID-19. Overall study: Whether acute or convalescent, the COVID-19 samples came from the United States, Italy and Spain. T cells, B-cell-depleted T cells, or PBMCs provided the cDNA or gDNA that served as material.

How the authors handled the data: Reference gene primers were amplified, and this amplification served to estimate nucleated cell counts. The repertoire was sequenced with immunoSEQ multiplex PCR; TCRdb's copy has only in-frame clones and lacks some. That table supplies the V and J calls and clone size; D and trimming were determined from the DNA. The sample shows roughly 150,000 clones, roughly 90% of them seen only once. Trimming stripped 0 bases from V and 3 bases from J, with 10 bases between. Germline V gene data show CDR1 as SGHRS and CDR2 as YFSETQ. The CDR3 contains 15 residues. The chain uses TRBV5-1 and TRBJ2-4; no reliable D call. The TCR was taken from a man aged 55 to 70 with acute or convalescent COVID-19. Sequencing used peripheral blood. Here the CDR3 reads CASSLGLIGKNIQYF. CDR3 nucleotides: TGCGCCAGCAGCTTGGGACTGATAGGCAAAAACATTCAGTACTTC.